The 14 T cell receptor beta chains below all came from one sample that was sequenced in a study of technical replicates of blood from several donors. Repertoires were generated with immunoSEQ multiplex PCR, while TCRdb's copy carries only in-frame clones and drops some. The sample has around 79,000 clones, around nine tenths seen once; the top ten hold around 0.24%. The sequencing input was T cells isolated from PBMCs. These receptors came from a human donor in good health.

The gene calls are TRBV6-5 and TRBJ2-1, with a weak D call TRBD1 (6 bases). The V gene's germline CDR1 is MNHEY and CDR2 SVGAGI. The CDR3 is 15 amino acids. The V end was cut by 0 bases, the J end by 4 bases, with 10 bases between. The CDR3 region is CASSYSGTRYNEQFF. The CDR3 DNA follows: TGTGCCAGCAGTTACTCCGGGACAAGATACAATGAGCAGTTCTTC.

This clone was counted a single time. The V and J genes are TRBV5-5 and TRBJ1-1; TRBD1 agrees at 7 bases. The CDR3 is 15 amino acids. CDR1 and CDR2 (germline): SGHKS, YYEKEE (reference sequence). V lost 4 bases and J lost 1; bases outside the gene matches: 7. As DNA, the CDR3 is TGTGCCAGCAGCGGCGCCGGGACAGAGAACACTGAAGCTTTCTTT. This encodes CASSGAGTENTEAFF.

The chain employs TRBV15 and TRBJ2-7, with D possibly being TRBD1 (7 bases). Germline V gene lookup returns CDR1 LNHNV and CDR2 YYDKDF (reference sequence). V gave up 0 bases and J gave up 2 bases, with 14 bases separating them. This CDR3 is built from 16 residues. The CDR3 DNA is TGTGCCACCAGCAGAGATAAGGGCGGGACAGCCTACGAGCAGTACTTC. It yields the protein CATSRDKGGTAYEQYF.

The chain links TRBV4-1 to TRBJ1-5; perhaps TRBD1 as D (6 bases). The V and J ends lost 2 bases and 0 bases respectively, with 11 bases between them. Germline CDR1 reads MGHRA; CDR2 reads YSYEKL. The CDR3 has 16 amino acids. CDR3: CASSQKGDNSNQPQHF. In DNA, the CDR3 is TGCGCCAGCAGCCAAAAAGGGGACAATAGCAATCAGCCCCAGCATTTT.

V and J are TRBV7-6 and TRBJ2-7, with TRBD1 matching 7 bases. The CDR3 has 14 amino acids. Germline V gives CDR1 SGHVS, CDR2 FNYEAQ. With V trimmed by 6 bases and J by 1 base, 6 bases remained unmatched. The CDR3 sequence: CASRRTGDSYEQYF. CDR3 nucleotides: TGTGCCAGCAGGCGGACAGGAGATTCCTACGAGCAGTACTTC.

V usage is TRBV6-5 and J usage is TRBJ2-2, with D possibly matching TRBD1 (5 bases). This CDR3 has 15 residues. The V end was cut by 2 bases, the J end by 7 bases, with 14 bases between. Germline CDR1 is MNHEY and CDR2 is SVGAGI. The CDR3 bases are TGTGCCAGCAGTTACCTTCCAGGGCAGGTCGGGGAGCTGTTTTTT. Amino acids: CASSYLPGQVGELFF.

This clone was seen just once. This chain links TRBV6-4 with TRBJ2-2; D gene unclear. Between the trimmed V and J ends, which lost 6 bases and 0 bases, there was a span of 8 bases. The germline CDR1 and CDR2 sequences are MRHNA and SNTAGT. The CDR3 totals 14 residues. The CDR3: CASSLTTNTGELFF. The CDR3 DNA is TGTGCCAGCAGCCTAACGACGAACACCGGGGAGCTGTTTTTT.

V and J are TRBV19 and TRBJ1-1; D not resolved. V lost 5 bases and J 7 bases, leaving 20 bases between the germline ends. The CDR3 spans 15 residues. CDR1 and CDR2 (germline): LNHDA, SQIVND (reference sequence). DNA of the CDR3: TGTGCCAGTAGTCCCTCATGGCCTTTACCTCTTGAAGCTTTCTTT. The encoded protein is CASSPSWPLPLEAFF.

The chain recombines TRBV6-1 with TRBJ1-5, with 7 nucleotides matching TRBD1. Germline V gives CDR1 MNHNS, CDR2 SASEGT. This CDR3 is built from 15 residues. V gave up 7 bases and J gave up 1 base; unmatched junction bases: 7. The CDR3 region is CASNHRGGSNQPQHF. CDR3 DNA: TGTGCCAGCAACCACAGGGGTGGAAGCAATCAGCCCCAGCATTTT.

The CDR3 DNA reads TGCGCCAGCAGCTTGGGCTTAGGCAGGGGTGAAGGTGAGCAGTTCTTC. Its protein is CASSLGLGRGEGEQFF. This chain uses TRBV5-1 with TRBJ2-1; maybe TRBD1 (6 bases). The CDR3 has 16 amino acids. CDR1 and CDR2 from the germline V gene are SGHRS and YFSETQ. Trimming shortened V by 0 bases and J by 9 bases, and 19 bases separated the two germline ends.

This clone was picked up one time. The chain uses TRBV9 and TRBJ1-1, with a tentative D call TRBD1 (5 bases). The ends were cut back, 0 bases at V and 5 bases at J, with 8 bases in the middle. Germline V gene lookup returns CDR1 SGDLS and CDR2 YYNGEE. CDR3 length: 13 residues. The CDR3 DNA reads TGTGCCAGCAGCGTAGTCCGGGGGACTGAAGCTTTCTTT. This gives the protein CASSVVRGTEAFF.

V is TRBV30 and J is TRBJ2-7; TRBD2 agrees at 8 bases. Germline trimming cut 7 bases from V and 5 bases from J; bases unmatched to any gene: 4. Per the germline V gene, CDR1 is GTSNPN and CDR2 is SVGIG (reference sequence). The CDR3 has 11 amino acids. CDR3 in DNA: TGTGCCTCCGGGAGGGGGGACGAGCAGTACTTC. Protein sequence: CASGRGDEQYF.

In its sample, this clone was seen once. The chain uses TRBV10-3 and TRBJ1-1; D unclear. Germline CDR1 ENHRY, CDR2 SYGVKD. CDR3 length: 15 amino acids. The V gene lost 0 bases and the J gene lost 0 bases, with 8 bases spanning the gap. The CDR3 region has the DNA TGTGCCATCAGTGAGTCTATAGTCATGAACACTGAAGCTTTCTTT. This translates into CAISESIVMNTEAFF.

The J gene is TRBJ2-7, the V gene TRBV29-1; D gene uncertain. The CDR3 length is 13 residues. Germline V lookup: CDR1 SQVTM, CDR2 ANQGSEA. Trimming cost V 5 bases and J 4 bases, with 15 bases left between them. The CDR3 DNA is TGCAGCGTTCCCCGGAGAAGAAGGTACGAGCAGTACTTC. It codes for CSVPRRRRYEQYF.